This T cell receptor (beta chain) was identified during a study of long-term antiretroviral therapy in people with HIV. The study's findings and limits: HIV repertoires spanned tighter CDR3 length ranges than controls did.

CDR3 length: 17 amino acids. Unmatched junction bases numbered 15, after V lost 7 bases and J lost 3 bases. Germline CDR1 is LNHDA and CDR2 is SQIVND (reference sequence). A v3.0 immunoSEQ assay was performed at survey level. Each sample aimed for roughly 35,000-50,000 sequenced T-cell genomes. The data were produced by immunoSEQ multiplex PCR, yet TCRdb's version contains in-frame clones alone and is incomplete. The sample carries 15,000 to 20,000 clones, 79% recorded once. Every one of the participants with HIV received treatment in the United States. Samples held 1-10 million cryopreserved PBMC, and DNA extraction followed. A remark on this clone: Its target is unknown.

The source of this sequence is a man aged 18 to 30 with HIV. The specimen comprised unsorted PBMCs, sampled at the start of antiretroviral therapy, before treatment. The chain couples TRBV19 to TRBJ2-1; 7 nucleotides align to TRBD2. CDR3 amino acids: CASIPRSGGGLYNEQFF. The CDR3 DNA follows: TGTGCCAGTATCCCCCGTTCTGGGGGGGGTCTCTACAATGAGCAGTTCTTC.